The clone carrying this T cell receptor beta chain was observed at least ten times. Time point indicated: sample taken at primary tumor resection. No cell sorting; template was whole RNA from tumor, lung tissue or PBMC. This specimen belongs to a study of spatial heterogeneity in lung cancer. Using its own MiXCR run on the 5' RACE reads, TCRdb lists one record per CDR3 protein. The sample records about 75,000 distinct CDR3 sequences, approximately 12% being singletons. The clonotype was recovered from a male donor with early-stage non-small cell lung cancer. This material consisted of PBMCs, taken at surgery.

The CDR3 nucleotides read TGTGCCAGCAGCTCGCCTAATGACCTAGCGGGATATTCCACAGATACGCAGTATTTT. Translating gives CASSSPNDLAGYSTDTQYF. The chain recombines TRBV13 with TRBJ2-3; TRBD2 matches 9 bases. The CDR3 is made up of 19 amino acids. With V trimmed by 4 bases and J by 2 bases, 16 bases remained unmatched. Germline lookup yields CDR1 PRHDT and CDR2 FYEKMQ (reference sequence). Based on the CDR3 plus reference TRBV13 and TRBJ2-3, the full variable domain is AAGVIQSPRHLIKEKRETATLKCYPIPRHDTVYWYQQGPGQDPQFLISFYEKMQSDKGSIPDRFSAQQFSDYHSELNMSSLELGDSALYFCASSSPNDLAGYSTDTQYFGPGTRLTVL.